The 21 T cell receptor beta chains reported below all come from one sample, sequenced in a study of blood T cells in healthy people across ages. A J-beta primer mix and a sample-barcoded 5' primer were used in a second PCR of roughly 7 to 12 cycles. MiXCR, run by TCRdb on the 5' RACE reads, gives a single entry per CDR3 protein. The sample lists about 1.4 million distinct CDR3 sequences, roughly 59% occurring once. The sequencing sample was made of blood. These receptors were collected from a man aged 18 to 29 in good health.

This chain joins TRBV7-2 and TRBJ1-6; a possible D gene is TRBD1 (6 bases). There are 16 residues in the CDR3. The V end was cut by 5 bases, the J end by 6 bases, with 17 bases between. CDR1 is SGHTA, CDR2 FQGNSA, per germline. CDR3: CASSALQGNPNSPLHF. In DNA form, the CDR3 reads TGTGCCAGCAGCGCACTACAGGGAAACCCTAATTCACCCCTCCACTTT.

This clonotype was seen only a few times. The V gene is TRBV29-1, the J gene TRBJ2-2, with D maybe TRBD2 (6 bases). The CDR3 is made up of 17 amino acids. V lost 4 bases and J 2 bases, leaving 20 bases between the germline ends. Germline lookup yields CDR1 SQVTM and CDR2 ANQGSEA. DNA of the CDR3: TGCAGCGTTGGGAGGGCAGGGCATTTCTTTAACACCGGGGAGCTGTTTTTT. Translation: CSVGRAGHFFNTGELFF.

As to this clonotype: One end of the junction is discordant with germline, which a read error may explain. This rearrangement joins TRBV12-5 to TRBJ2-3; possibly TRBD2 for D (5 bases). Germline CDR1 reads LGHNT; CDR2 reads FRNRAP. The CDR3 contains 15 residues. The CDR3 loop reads CASGLVIRELDTKYF. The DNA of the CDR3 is TGTGCTAGTGGTTTGGTAATAAGGGAGTTGGATACGAAGTATTTT.

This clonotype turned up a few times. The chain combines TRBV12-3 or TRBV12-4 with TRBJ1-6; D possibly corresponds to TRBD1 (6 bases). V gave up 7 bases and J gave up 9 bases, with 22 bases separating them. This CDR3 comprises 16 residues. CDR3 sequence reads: CASNYHGQRLFSPLHF. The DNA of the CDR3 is TGTGCCAGCAATTATCACGGACAGCGTTTGTTTTCACCCCTCCACTTT.

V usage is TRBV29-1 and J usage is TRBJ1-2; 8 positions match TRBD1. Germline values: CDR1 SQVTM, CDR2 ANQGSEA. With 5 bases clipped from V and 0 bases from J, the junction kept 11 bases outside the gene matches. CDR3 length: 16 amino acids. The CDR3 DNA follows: TGCAGCGTTACCCCATCGACAGGGGCGTCTAACTATGGCTACACCTTC. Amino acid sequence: CSVTPSTGASNYGYTF.

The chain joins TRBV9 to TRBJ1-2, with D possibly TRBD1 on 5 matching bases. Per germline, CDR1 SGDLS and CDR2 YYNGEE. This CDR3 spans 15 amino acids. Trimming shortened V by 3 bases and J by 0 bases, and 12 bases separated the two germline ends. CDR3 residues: CASSEAPTANYGYTF. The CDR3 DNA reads TGTGCCAGCAGCGAAGCCCCGACAGCTAACTATGGCTACACCTTC.

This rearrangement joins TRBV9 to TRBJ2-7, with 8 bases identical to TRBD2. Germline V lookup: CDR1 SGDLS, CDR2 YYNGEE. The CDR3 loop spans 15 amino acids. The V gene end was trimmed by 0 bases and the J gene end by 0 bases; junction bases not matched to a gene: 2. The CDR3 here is CASSVVAGPSYEQYF. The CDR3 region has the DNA TGTGCCAGCAGCGTAGTAGCGGGACCCTCCTACGAGCAGTACTTC.

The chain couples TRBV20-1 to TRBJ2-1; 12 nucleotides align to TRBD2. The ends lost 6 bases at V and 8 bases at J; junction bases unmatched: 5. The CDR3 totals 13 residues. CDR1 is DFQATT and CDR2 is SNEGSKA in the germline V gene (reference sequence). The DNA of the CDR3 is TGCAGTGCCCGACTAGCGGGAGAAGATGAGCAGTTCTTC. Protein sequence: CSARLAGEDEQFF.

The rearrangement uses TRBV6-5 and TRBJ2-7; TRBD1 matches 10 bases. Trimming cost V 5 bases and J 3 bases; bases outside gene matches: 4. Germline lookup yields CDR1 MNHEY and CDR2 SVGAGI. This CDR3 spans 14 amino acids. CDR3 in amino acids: CASSGDRGGYEQYF. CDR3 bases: TGTGCCAGCAGTGGGGACAGGGGCGGCTACGAGCAGTACTTC.

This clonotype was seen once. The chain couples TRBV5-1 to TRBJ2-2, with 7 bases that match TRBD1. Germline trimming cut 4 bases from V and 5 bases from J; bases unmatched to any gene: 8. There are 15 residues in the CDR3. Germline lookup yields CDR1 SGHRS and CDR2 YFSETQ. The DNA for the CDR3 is TGCGCCAGCAGCCAACAGGGGTTCCCAACCGGGGAGCTGTTTTTT. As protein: CASSQQGFPTGELFF.

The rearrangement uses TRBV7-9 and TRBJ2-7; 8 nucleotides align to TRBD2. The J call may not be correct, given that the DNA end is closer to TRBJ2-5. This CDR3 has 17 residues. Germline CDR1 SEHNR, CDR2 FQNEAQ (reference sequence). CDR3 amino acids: CASSYPLAGTTLETQYF. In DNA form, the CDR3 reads TGTGCCAGCAGCTACCCTTTAGCGGGGACGACTTTGGAGACCCAGTACTTC.

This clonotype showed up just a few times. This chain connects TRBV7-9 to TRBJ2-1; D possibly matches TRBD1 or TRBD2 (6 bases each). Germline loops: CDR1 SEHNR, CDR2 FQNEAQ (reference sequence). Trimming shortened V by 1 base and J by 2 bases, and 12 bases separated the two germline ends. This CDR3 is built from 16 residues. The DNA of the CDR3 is TGTGCCAGCAGCTTAGTAAAGGGGGGTCCCTACAATGAGCAGTTCTTC. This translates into CASSLVKGGPYNEQFF.

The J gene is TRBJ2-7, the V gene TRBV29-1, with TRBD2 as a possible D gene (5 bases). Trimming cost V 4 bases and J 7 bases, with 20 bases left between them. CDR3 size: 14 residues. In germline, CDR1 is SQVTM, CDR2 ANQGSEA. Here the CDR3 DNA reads TGCAGCGTTGCTACTAGTAACCTTATGAATGAGCAGTACTTC. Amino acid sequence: CSVATSNLMNEQYF.

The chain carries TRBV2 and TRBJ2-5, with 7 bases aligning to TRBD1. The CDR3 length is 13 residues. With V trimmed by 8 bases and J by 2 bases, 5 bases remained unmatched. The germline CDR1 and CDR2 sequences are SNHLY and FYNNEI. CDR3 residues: CASVGTAQETQYF. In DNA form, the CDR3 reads TGTGCCAGCGTCGGGACAGCACAAGAGACCCAGTACTTC.

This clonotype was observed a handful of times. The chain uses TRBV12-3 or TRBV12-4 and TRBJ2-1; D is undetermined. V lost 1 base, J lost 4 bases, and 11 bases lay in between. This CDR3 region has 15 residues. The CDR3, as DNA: TGTGCCAGCAGTTTAGAGGCAGAATGGTACAATGAGCAGTTCTTC. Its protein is CASSLEAEWYNEQFF.

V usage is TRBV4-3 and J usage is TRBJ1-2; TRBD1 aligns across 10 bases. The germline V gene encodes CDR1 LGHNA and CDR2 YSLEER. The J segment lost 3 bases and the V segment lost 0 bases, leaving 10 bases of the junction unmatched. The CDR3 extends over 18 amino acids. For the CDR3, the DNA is TGCGCCAGCAGCCAAGATTACGACAGGGGGCGAGTTTACTATGGCTACACCTTC. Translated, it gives CASSQDYDRGRVYYGYTF.

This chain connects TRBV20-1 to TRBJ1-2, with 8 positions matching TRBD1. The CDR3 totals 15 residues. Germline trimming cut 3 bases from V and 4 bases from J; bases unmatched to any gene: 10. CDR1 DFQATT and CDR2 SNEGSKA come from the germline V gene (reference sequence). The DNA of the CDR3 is TGCAGTGCTAGTCGGGACAGGTTAACCGGCTATGGCTACACCTTC. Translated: CSASRDRLTGYGYTF.

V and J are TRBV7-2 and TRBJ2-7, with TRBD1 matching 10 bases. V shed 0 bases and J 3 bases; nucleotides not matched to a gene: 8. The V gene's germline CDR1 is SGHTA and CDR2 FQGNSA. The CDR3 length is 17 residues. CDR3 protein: CASSLAVGTGVDYEQYF. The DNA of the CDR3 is TGTGCCAGCAGCTTAGCGGTGGGGACAGGGGTGGACTACGAGCAGTACTTC.

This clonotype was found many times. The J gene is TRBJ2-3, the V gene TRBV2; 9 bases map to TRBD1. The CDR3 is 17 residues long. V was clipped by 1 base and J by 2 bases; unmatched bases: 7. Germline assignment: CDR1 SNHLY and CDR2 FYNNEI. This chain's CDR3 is CASSEGRGQGYTDTQYF. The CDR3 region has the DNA TGTGCCAGCAGTGAAGGAAGGGGACAGGGCTACACAGATACGCAGTATTTT.

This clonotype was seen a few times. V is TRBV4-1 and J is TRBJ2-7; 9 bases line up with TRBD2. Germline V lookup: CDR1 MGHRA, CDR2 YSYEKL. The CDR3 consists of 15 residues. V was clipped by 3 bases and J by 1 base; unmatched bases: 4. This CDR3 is CASSQTSGESYEQYF. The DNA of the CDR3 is TGCGCCAGCAGCCAGACTAGCGGAGAATCCTACGAGCAGTACTTC.

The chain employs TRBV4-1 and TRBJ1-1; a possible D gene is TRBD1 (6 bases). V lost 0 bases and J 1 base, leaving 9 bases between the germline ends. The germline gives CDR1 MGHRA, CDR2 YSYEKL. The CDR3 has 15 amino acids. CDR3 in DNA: TGCGCCAGCAGCCAAGATCAGGGGAGGAACACTGAAGCTTTCTTT. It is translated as CASSQDQGRNTEAFF.